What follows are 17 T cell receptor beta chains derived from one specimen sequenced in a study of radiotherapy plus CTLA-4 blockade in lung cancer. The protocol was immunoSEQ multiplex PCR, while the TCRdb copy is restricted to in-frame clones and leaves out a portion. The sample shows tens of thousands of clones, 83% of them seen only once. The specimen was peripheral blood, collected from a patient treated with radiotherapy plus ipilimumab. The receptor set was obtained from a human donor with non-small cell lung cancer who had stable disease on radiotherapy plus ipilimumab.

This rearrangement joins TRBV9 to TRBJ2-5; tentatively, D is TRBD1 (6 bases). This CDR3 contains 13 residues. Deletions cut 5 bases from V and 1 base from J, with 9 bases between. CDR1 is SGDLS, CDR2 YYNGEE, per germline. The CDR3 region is CASRGQFQETQYF. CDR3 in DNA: TGTGCCAGCAGAGGACAGTTCCAAGAGACCCAGTACTTC.

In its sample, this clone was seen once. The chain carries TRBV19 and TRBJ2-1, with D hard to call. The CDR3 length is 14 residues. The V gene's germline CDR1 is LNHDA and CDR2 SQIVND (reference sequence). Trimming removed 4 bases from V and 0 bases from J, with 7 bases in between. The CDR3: CASSRQISYNEQFF. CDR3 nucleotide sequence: TGTGCCAGTAGTAGGCAGATCTCCTACAATGAGCAGTTCTTC.

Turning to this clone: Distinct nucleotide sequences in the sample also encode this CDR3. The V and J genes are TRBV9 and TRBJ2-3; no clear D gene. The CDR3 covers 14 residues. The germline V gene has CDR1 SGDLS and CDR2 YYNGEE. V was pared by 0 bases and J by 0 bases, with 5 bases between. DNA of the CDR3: TGTGCCAGCAGCGTAGTGGGTAGCACAGATACGCAGTATTTT. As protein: CASSVVGSTDTQYF.

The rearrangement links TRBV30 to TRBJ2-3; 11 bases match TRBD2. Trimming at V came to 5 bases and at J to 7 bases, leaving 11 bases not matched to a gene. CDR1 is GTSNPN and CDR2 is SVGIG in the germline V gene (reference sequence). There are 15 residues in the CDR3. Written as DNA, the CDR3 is TGTGCCTGGGGGGGTAGCGGGGGGGCCTCATATACGCAGTATTTT. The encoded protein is CAWGGSGGASYTQYF.

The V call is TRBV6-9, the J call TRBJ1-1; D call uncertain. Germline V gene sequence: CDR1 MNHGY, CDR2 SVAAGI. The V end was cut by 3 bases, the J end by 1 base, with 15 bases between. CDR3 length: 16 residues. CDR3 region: CASSYRGVGGNTEAFF. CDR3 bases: TGTGCCAGCAGTTACCGCGGTGTAGGCGGGAACACTGAAGCTTTCTTT.

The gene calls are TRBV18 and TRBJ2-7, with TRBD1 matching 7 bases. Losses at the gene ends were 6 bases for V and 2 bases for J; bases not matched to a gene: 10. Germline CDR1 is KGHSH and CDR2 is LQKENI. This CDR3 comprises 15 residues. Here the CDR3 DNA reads TGTGCCAGCTCTCGCACATCGGGACAGACCTACGAGCAGTACTTC. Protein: CASSRTSGQTYEQYF. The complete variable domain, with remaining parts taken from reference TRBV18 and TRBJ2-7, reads NAGVMQNPRHLVRRRGQEARLRCSPMKGHSHVYWYRQLPEEGLKFMVYLQKENIIDESGMPKERFSAEFPKEGPSILRIQQVVRGDSAAYFCASSRTSGQTYEQYFGPGTRLTVT.

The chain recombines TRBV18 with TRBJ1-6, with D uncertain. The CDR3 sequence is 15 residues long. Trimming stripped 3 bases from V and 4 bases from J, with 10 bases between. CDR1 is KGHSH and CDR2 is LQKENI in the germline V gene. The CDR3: CASSPSAGYNSPLHF. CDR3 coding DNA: TGTGCCAGCTCACCCTCCGCTGGTTATAATTCACCCCTCCACTTT.

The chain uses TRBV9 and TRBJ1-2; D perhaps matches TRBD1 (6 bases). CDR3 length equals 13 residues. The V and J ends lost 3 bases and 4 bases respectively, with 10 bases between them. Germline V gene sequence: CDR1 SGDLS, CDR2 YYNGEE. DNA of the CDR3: TGTGCCAGCAGCGCGGGGACAAGCTATGGCTACACCTTC. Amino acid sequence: CASSAGTSYGYTF. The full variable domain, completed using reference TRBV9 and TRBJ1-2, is DSGVTQTPKHLITATGQRVTLRCSPRSGDLSVYWYQQSLDQGLQFLIQYYNGEERAKGNILERFSAQQFPDLHSELNLSSLELGDSALYFCASSAGTSYGYTFGSGTRLTVV.

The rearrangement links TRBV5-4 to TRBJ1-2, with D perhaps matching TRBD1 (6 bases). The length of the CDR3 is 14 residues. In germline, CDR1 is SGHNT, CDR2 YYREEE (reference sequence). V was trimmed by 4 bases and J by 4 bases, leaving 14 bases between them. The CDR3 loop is CASSPNREGYGYTF. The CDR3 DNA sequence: TGTGCCAGCAGCCCGAACAGGGAGGGCTATGGCTACACCTTC.

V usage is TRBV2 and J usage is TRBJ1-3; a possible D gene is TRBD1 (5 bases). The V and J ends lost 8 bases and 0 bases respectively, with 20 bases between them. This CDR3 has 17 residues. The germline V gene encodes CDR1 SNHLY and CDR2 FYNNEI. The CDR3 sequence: CASLRDPGPFSGNTIYF. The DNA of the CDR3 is TGTGCCAGCCTGAGGGATCCGGGACCTTTCTCTGGAAACACCATATATTTT.

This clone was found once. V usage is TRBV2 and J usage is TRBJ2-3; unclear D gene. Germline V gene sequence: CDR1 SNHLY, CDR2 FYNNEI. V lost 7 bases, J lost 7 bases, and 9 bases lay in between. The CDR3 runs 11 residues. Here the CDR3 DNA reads TGTGCCAGCAATAAGGAAAATACGCAGTATTTT. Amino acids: CASNKENTQYF.

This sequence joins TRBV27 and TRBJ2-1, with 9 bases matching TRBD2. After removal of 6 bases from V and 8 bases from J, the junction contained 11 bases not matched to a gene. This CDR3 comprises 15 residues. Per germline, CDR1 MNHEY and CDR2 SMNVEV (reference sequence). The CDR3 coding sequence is TGTGCCAGCAGGGTTAGCGGGAGTTCTAGGGATGAGCAGTTCTTC. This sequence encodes CASRVSGSSRDEQFF.

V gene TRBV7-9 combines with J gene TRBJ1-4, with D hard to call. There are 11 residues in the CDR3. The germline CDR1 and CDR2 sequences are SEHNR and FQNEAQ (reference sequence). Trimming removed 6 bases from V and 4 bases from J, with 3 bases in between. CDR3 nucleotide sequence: TGTGCCAGCAGTTTTAATGAAAAACTGTTTTTT. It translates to CASSFNEKLFF.

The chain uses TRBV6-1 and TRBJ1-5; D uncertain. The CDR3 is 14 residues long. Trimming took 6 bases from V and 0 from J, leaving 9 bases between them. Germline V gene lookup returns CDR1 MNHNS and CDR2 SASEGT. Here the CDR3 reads CASRDFYSNQPQHF. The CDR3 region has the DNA TGTGCCAGCAGGGACTTTTATAGCAATCAGCCCCAGCATTTT.

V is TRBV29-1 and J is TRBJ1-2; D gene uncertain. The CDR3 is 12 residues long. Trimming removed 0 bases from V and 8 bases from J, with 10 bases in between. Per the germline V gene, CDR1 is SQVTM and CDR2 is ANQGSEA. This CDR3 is CSVEDTSRGYTF. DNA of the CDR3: TGCAGCGTTGAAGACACCTCGAGGGGCTACACCTTC. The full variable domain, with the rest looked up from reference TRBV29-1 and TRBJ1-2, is SAVISQKPSRDICQRGTSLTIQCQVDSQVTMMFWYRQQPGQSLTLIATANQGSEATYESGFVIDKFPISRPNLTFSTLTVSNMSPEDSSIYLCSVEDTSRGYTFGSGTRLTVV.

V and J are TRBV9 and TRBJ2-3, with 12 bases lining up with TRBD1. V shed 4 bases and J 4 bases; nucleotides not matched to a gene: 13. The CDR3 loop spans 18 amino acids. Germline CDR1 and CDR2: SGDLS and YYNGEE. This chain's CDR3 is CASSPVMGQGAFADTQYF. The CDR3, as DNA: TGTGCCAGCAGCCCAGTTATGGGACAGGGGGCGTTCGCAGATACGCAGTATTTT.

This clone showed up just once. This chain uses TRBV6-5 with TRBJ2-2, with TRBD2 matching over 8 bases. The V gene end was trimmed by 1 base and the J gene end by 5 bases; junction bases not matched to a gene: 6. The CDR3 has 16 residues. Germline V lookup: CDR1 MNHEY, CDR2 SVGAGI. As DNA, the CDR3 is TGTGCCAGCAGTTACTTAGTTAGCGGGAATACCGGGGAGCTGTTTTTT. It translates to CASSYLVSGNTGELFF.